Following are 31 T cell receptor beta chains from one sample sequenced in a study of neoadjuvant nivolumab and ipilimumab in lung cancer. The repertoire was sequenced with immunoSEQ multiplex PCR; TCRdb's copy has only in-frame clones and lacks some. The sample gives tens of thousands of clones, about 89% of which show up once; about 4% is in the top ten. The input for sequencing was blood, taken before neoadjuvant nivolumab, alone or with ipilimumab. These receptors were taken from an adult with non-small cell lung cancer. Some clones in this sample may be carry-over from other donors' samples.

As for this clone: A junction boundary mismatches the germline segment, possibly from a read error. V is TRBV7-7 and J is TRBJ2-3, with a tentative D call TRBD2 (6 bases). This CDR3 has 15 residues. Looked up from germline, CDR1 is SSHAT and CDR2 is FNYEAQ (reference sequence). CDR3 nucleotides: TGTGCTAGCAGCTTATCGACTAGGAGCACAGATACGCAGTATTTT. As protein: CASSLSTRSTDTQYF.

This clone came up once. A junction end diverges from the germline sequence, so it may reflect a read error. The chain uses TRBV7-7 and TRBJ2-5; weak D call: TRBD1 (6 bases). The CDR3 is 15 amino acids. The germline V gene has CDR1 SSHAT and CDR2 FNYEAQ (reference sequence). The CDR3 DNA reads as TGTGCTAGCAGCCCCCGGTTTACAGGGTCCGAGACCCAGTACTTC. Protein sequence: CASSPRFTGSETQYF.

The chain uses TRBV4-3 and TRBJ2-2; 10 nucleotides align to TRBD2. J gave up 5 bases and V 0 bases, and 3 bases lay outside the gene matches. This CDR3 is 16 amino acids long. The germline CDR1 and CDR2 sequences are LGHNA and YSLEER. The CDR3 loop reads CASSQDLAGETGELFF. DNA of the CDR3: TGCGCCAGCAGCCAAGATCTAGCGGGAGAGACCGGGGAGCTGTTTTTT.

J is TRBJ1-5 and V is TRBV19; TRBD1 matches at 8 bases. Germline lookup yields CDR1 LNHDA and CDR2 SQIVND (reference sequence). The CDR3 totals 14 residues. V was pared by 9 bases and J by 2 bases, with 6 bases of the junction left unmatched. As DNA, the CDR3 is TGTGCCAGCTGGACAGGGATGGGCAATCAGCCCCAGCATTTT. Translation gives CASWTGMGNQPQHF.

V and J are TRBV5-1 and TRBJ2-5, with D possibly being TRBD2 (6 bases). This CDR3 has 16 residues. Germline V CDR1 and CDR2: SGHRS, YFSETQ. The germline V and J ends were trimmed by 3 bases and 5 bases, with 20 bases remaining between them. CDR3 residues: CASSSYPGSGGETQYF. CDR3 DNA: TGCGCCAGCAGCTCGTACCCGGGGTCAGGAGGGGAGACCCAGTACTTC.

The gene calls are TRBV7-9 and TRBJ2-5; 7 bases map to TRBD2. V dropped 6 bases and J dropped 2; count of bases not matched to a gene: 6. CDR3 length: 14 residues. In germline, CDR1 is SEHNR, CDR2 FQNEAQ (reference sequence). The CDR3 protein is CASRQYGGQETQYF. CDR3 sequence (DNA): TGTGCCAGCAGGCAGTACGGGGGGCAAGAGACCCAGTACTTC.

This clone was seen a handful of times. The gene calls are TRBV9 and TRBJ2-1; no clear D. Germline CDR1 SGDLS, CDR2 YYNGEE. CDR3 size: 14 residues. The ends were cut back, 4 bases at V and 5 bases at J, with 13 bases in the middle. CDR3 DNA sequence: TGTGCCAGCAGCCCCCGGGCTAATCACAATGAGCAGTTCTTC. Amino acid sequence: CASSPRANHNEQFF.

J is TRBJ2-1 and V is TRBV5-6, with D hard to call. Germline V lookup: CDR1 SGHDT, CDR2 YYEEEE. This CDR3 has 11 residues. V dropped 0 bases and J dropped 10 bases, with 5 bases sitting between them. CDR3 DNA: TGTGCCAGCAGCTTGGCCGGGGAGCAGTTCTTC. Translation: CASSLAGEQFF.

This chain uses TRBV5-1 with TRBJ2-1; 16 bases line up with TRBD2. The ends lost 3 bases at V and 4 bases at J; junction bases unmatched: 7. Germline loops: CDR1 SGHRS, CDR2 YFSETQ. The CDR3 loop spans 18 amino acids. The DNA for the CDR3 is TGCGCCAGCAGCTCCGGGACTAGCGGGAGGGCCGGGTACAATGAGCAGTTCTTC. It translates to CASSSGTSGRAGYNEQFF. Filled out from reference TRBV5-1 and TRBJ2-1, the complete variable domain reads KAGVTQTPRYLIKTRGQQVTLSCSPISGHRSVSWYQQTPGQGLQFLFEYFSETQRNKGNFPGRFSGRQFSNSRSEMNVSTLELGDSALYLCASSSGTSGRAGYNEQFFGPGTRLTVL.

The chain combines TRBV18 with TRBJ1-5, with D possibly matching TRBD1 (5 bases). V was pared by 2 bases and J by 3 bases, with 17 bases between. The germline V gene encodes CDR1 KGHSH and CDR2 LQKENI. The CDR3 loop spans 17 amino acids. The CDR3 sequence: CASSPIKGRGNNQPQHF. The CDR3 bases are TGTGCCAGCTCACCAATCAAGGGGCGGGGGAACAATCAGCCCCAGCATTTT.

The gene calls are TRBV18 and TRBJ2-5; 11 nucleotides match TRBD2. The V and J ends lost 3 bases and 3 bases, in that order; junction bases with no gene match: 12. Germline CDR1 and CDR2: KGHSH and LQKENI. The length of the CDR3 is 18 residues. CDR3 DNA: TGTGCCAGCTCACCCCAACCCCGACTAGCGGGGACCAAAGAGACCCAGTACTTC. Amino acids: CASSPQPRLAGTKETQYF.

This clone came up once. The chain joins TRBV5-1 to TRBJ2-1, with 9 bases aligning to TRBD2. Unmatched junction bases numbered 9, after V lost 4 bases and J lost 4 bases. Germline values: CDR1 SGHRS, CDR2 YFSETQ. This CDR3 comprises 16 residues. The CDR3: CASSQGLANTYNEQFF. The CDR3 nucleotides read TGCGCCAGCAGCCAAGGACTAGCGAACACATACAATGAGCAGTTCTTC.

J is TRBJ2-7 and V is TRBV4-3; 7 bases fit TRBD2. Germline trimming cut 3 bases from V and 7 bases from J; bases unmatched to any gene: 9. Germline loops: CDR1 LGHNA, CDR2 YSLEER. The CDR3 consists of 14 residues. The CDR3 is CASSQTLGGREQYF. The DNA of the CDR3 is TGCGCCAGCAGCCAGACCCTGGGGGGGAGAGAGCAGTACTTC.

This clone appeared once. The rearrangement links TRBV5-1 to TRBJ1-2; D might be TRBD1 (5 bases). The CDR3 length is 15 residues. V was pared by 4 bases and J by 4 bases, with 17 bases between. Germline CDR1 reads SGHRS; CDR2 reads YFSETQ. The CDR3 loop reads CASSAQGEFSYGYTF. The CDR3, as DNA: TGCGCCAGCAGCGCCCAGGGCGAGTTTTCCTATGGCTACACCTTC. The entire variable domain, with the rest obtained from reference TRBV5-1 and TRBJ1-2, is as follows: KAGVTQTPRYLIKTRGQQVTLSCSPISGHRSVSWYQQTPGQGLQFLFEYFSETQRNKGNFPGRFSGRQFSNSRSEMNVSTLELGDSALYLCASSAQGEFSYGYTFGSGTRLTVV.

J is TRBJ2-3 and V is TRBV5-4, with 9 nucleotides matching TRBD2. J gave up 1 base and V 3 bases, and 3 bases lay outside the gene matches. CDR1 and CDR2 (germline): SGHNT, YYREEE (reference sequence). The CDR3 length is 15 residues. As DNA, the CDR3 is TGTGCCAGCAGCTATGCGGGAGGGGGCACAGATACGCAGTATTTT. Translated: CASSYAGGGTDTQYF.

This chain joins TRBV5-1 and TRBJ2-1, with 15 bases lining up with TRBD2. Trimming took 3 bases from V and 7 from J; bases not matched to a gene: 2. CDR1 and CDR2 (germline): SGHRS, YFSETQ. The CDR3 has 15 residues. The CDR3 DNA reads as TGCGCCAGCAGCTGGGGACTAGCGGGAGGTAATGAGCAGTTCTTC. Translated: CASSWGLAGGNEQFF. The variable domain in full, with the rest retrieved from reference TRBV5-1 and TRBJ2-1, is KAGVTQTPRYLIKTRGQQVTLSCSPISGHRSVSWYQQTPGQGLQFLFEYFSETQRNKGNFPGRFSGRQFSNSRSEMNVSTLELGDSALYLCASSWGLAGGNEQFFGPGTRLTVL.

V and J are TRBV7-2 and TRBJ2-2, with D possibly TRBD1 on 5 matching bases. CDR3 length: 13 amino acids. The V and J ends lost 4 bases and 3 bases respectively, with 6 bases between them. Germline V gene lookup returns CDR1 SGHTA and CDR2 FQGNSA. This CDR3 is CASSSTDTGELFF. As DNA, the CDR3 is TGTGCCAGCAGCTCGACAGACACCGGGGAGCTGTTTTTT.

The rearrangement joins TRBV7-9 to TRBJ2-5; 13 bases agree with TRBD2. The CDR3 has 18 residues. CDR1 is SEHNR and CDR2 is FQNEAQ in the germline V gene (reference sequence). V lost 5 bases, J lost 5 bases, and 14 bases stayed unmatched. CDR3 nucleotides: TGTGCCAGCAGCCAAGCGAGGGGACTAGCGGGACCCTCGGAGACCCAGTACTTC. Residues: CASSQARGLAGPSETQYF.

The rearrangement uses TRBV19 and TRBJ2-1; the D call may be TRBD1 or TRBD2 (5 bases each). The CDR3 length is 13 residues. Trimming shortened V by 3 bases and J by 12 bases, and 15 bases separated the two germline ends. Germline CDR1 reads LNHDA; CDR2 reads SQIVND (reference sequence). CDR3 residues: CASSMGSGRVQFF. The CDR3 DNA follows: TGTGCCAGTAGTATGGGATCGGGACGGGTGCAGTTCTTC.

V usage is TRBV27 and J usage is TRBJ2-2; D unclear. The V end was cut by 0 bases, the J end by 0 bases, with 8 bases between. Germline V gene data show CDR1 as MNHEY and CDR2 as SMNVEV (reference sequence). CDR3 length equals 16 residues. The CDR3 region has the DNA TGTGCCAGCAGTTTATCGTCAGGCACGAACACCGGGGAGCTGTTTTTT. Translating it yields CASSLSSGTNTGELFF.

The rearrangement joins TRBV5-1 to TRBJ2-2; 8 nucleotides match TRBD1. The CDR3 sequence is 14 residues long. The junction had 6 bases not matched to a gene; V was cut back by 7 bases and J by 4 bases. The germline V gene encodes CDR1 SGHRS and CDR2 YFSETQ. The CDR3 protein is CASRQGLGTGELFF. As DNA, the CDR3 is TGCGCCAGCCGACAGGGGTTGGGCACCGGGGAGCTGTTTTTT.

This chain joins TRBV9 and TRBJ2-2; 10 positions match TRBD2. The CDR3 has 16 residues. CDR1 and CDR2 from the germline V gene are SGDLS and YYNGEE. V lost 2 bases to trimming and J lost 1 base; unmatched junction nucleotides: 2. CDR3 in amino acids: CASSVRLAGNTGELFF. In nucleotides, the CDR3 is TGTGCCAGCAGCGTTAGACTAGCGGGGAACACCGGGGAGCTGTTTTTT.

This sequence joins TRBV6-5 and TRBJ1-5, with D uncertain. V lost 2 bases, J lost 1 base, and 3 bases lay in between. Germline V CDR1 and CDR2: MNHEY, SVGAGI. The CDR3 extends over 13 amino acids. CDR3 bases: TGTGCCAGCAGTTACGGCAGCAATCAGCCCCAGCATTTT. It codes for CASSYGSNQPQHF.

The chain uses TRBV30 and TRBJ1-4, with 9 bases aligning to TRBD1. V was clipped by 3 bases and J by 7 bases; unmatched bases: 9. This CDR3 contains 15 residues. Germline CDR1 and CDR2: GTSNPN and SVGIG (reference sequence). The CDR3 region has the DNA TGTGCCTGGAGCGAGGACAGGGGTGGGGGTGAAAAACTGTTTTTT. As protein: CAWSEDRGGGEKLFF.

The chain uses TRBV18 and TRBJ1-2; weak D call: TRBD1 (5 bases). The germline V and J ends were trimmed by 3 bases and 6 bases, with 11 bases remaining between them. Germline V gene sequence: CDR1 KGHSH, CDR2 LQKENI. The CDR3 is 13 amino acids. The chain's CDR3 is CASSPGRVNGYTF. In nucleotides, the CDR3 is TGTGCCAGCTCACCCGGCAGGGTGAATGGCTACACCTTC.

This chain joins TRBV5-1 and TRBJ1-3, with no clear D. V was pared by 1 base and J by 4 bases, with 18 bases between. This CDR3 has 17 amino acids. Germline CDR1 SGHRS, CDR2 YFSETQ. The CDR3 is CASSLSRARGSGNTIYF. The DNA for the CDR3 is TGCGCCAGCAGCTTGAGCCGCGCCCGGGGTTCAGGAAACACCATATATTTT.

CDR3 amino acids: CASSSQGTIYF. The CDR3 region has the DNA TGTGCCAGCAGCTCACAGGGAACCATATATTTT. V usage is TRBV7-8 and J usage is TRBJ1-3; TRBD1 might be the D (6 bases). The germline CDR1 and CDR2 sequences are SGHVS and FQNEAQ. This CDR3 region has 11 residues. The V end lost 4 bases, the J end lost 10 bases, and 8 bases lay between the germline ends.

Only one count was recorded for this clone. The chain joins TRBV2 to TRBJ1-4; tentatively, D is TRBD1 (5 bases). V was cut by 3 bases and J by 7 bases, with 9 bases left in between. The V gene's germline CDR1 is SNHLY and CDR2 FYNNEI. This CDR3 comprises 13 residues. Written as DNA, the CDR3 is TGTGCCAGCAGTGACGGGGGGAGTGAAAAACTGTTTTTT. Protein sequence: CASSDGGSEKLFF.

The V call is TRBV6-1, the J call TRBJ2-7, with TRBD2 matching 14 bases. V lost 10 bases and J lost 4; bases outside the gene matches: 6. CDR3 length: 14 residues. CDR1 and CDR2 (germline): MNHNS, SASEGT. CDR3 in amino acids: CAIRGTSGSYEQYF. In nucleotides, the CDR3 is TGTGCCATCCGCGGGACTAGCGGGAGTTACGAGCAGTACTTC.

This clone was detected a few times. J is TRBJ2-7 and V is TRBV18; 8 bases match TRBD2. Germline V lookup: CDR1 KGHSH, CDR2 LQKENI. J was trimmed by 1 base and V by 8 bases; bases with no gene match: 10. This CDR3 is 15 amino acids long. The DNA for the CDR3 is TGTGCCAGCGCATTAGTACTAGCGGTGTCCTACGAGCAGTACTTC. This sequence encodes CASALVLAVSYEQYF. Based on the CDR3 plus reference TRBV18 and TRBJ2-7, the full variable domain is NAGVMQNPRHLVRRRGQEARLRCSPMKGHSHVYWYRQLPEEGLKFMVYLQKENIIDESGMPKERFSAEFPKEGPSILRIQQVVRGDSAAYFCASALVLAVSYEQYFGPGTRLTVT.

This clone was seen a single time. The genes are TRBV5-1 and TRBJ1-2; D possibly corresponds to TRBD1 (6 bases). The V end lost 0 bases, the J end lost 7 bases, and 7 bases lay between the germline ends. The CDR3 length is 12 residues. Germline V gene data show CDR1 as SGHRS and CDR2 as YFSETQ. CDR3 sequence reads: CASSLEGVGYTF. CDR3 DNA sequence: TGCGCCAGCAGCTTGGAGGGGGTTGGCTACACCTTC.